The clone carrying this TCR beta chain has only a few counts. What it binds is not known. TCRdb itself ran the RT-PCR reads through MiXCR, one entry per CDR3 protein. The profile shows around 570,000 distinct CDR3 sequences, approximately 7.1% of them singletons. The data originate from a study of response to subunit inactivated influenza vaccine. General observations from the study: The authors offered the suggestion that each seasonal influenza vaccination recruits few new T cells.

The CDR3 consists of 11 residues. The germline CDR1 and CDR2 sequences are SGHTA and FQGNSA. Trimming removed 5 bases from V and 13 bases from J, with 14 bases in between. V usage is TRBV7-2 and J usage is TRBJ1-1; D not certain. The sequence came from a man aged 45-69 years who received an inactivated influenza vaccine. Sequencing used PBMCs from blood, obtained around 2 years after vaccination. The CDR3 sequence is CASSLGRVGFF. The CDR3 region has the DNA TGTGCCAGCAGCCTGGGGAGGGTCGGTTTCTTT. Together with reference TRBV7-2 and TRBJ1-1, the CDR3 gives the full variable domain: GAGVSQSPSNKVTEKGKDVELRCDPISGHTALYWYRQSLGQGLEFLIYFQGNSAPDKSGLPSDRFSAERTGGSVSTLTIQRTQQEDSAVYLCASSLGRVGFFGQGTRLTVV.